This T cell receptor (beta chain) was identified during a study of cytomegalovirus exposure and HLA in healthy donors. Per germline, CDR1 SEHNR and CDR2 FQNEAQ (reference sequence). This CDR3 is built from 15 residues. Trimming removed 5 bases at V and 0 bases at J, with 13 bases between. PCR was performed using 60 Vbeta and 13 Jbeta primers. Sequencing was performed with immunoSEQ multiplex PCR; in TCRdb, only in-frame clones are kept and a portion is missing. The sample records 95,000 to 150,000 clones, 60% to 85% being singletons. Notes on the study in general: Follow-up analysis seemed to connect common viral pathogens with several of the most significant clusters identified. The likely explanation for a cluster of highly shared sequence variants was sequencing artifact.

On this clone: Its target is unknown.

The gene calls are TRBV7-9 and TRBJ1-1, with a possible D match to TRBD1 (5 bases). Sequences were obtained from PBMCs. The clonotype originates from a middle-aged woman in good health and CMV-seropositive. CDR3 region: CASSSRQGMNTEAFF. Here the CDR3 DNA reads TGTGCCAGCAGCAGCAGGCAGGGAATGAACACTGAAGCTTTCTTT.